Below are 8 T cell receptor beta chains sequenced from a single sample in a study of beta chain features in type 1 diabetes. Expressed TCRB transcripts were sequenced, since all the RNA that had been isolated was reverse transcribed. Sequenced by immunoSEQ multiplex PCR; TCRdb stores in-frame clones only, minus some. The sample holds about 620,000 clones, about 14% seen once. What was sequenced was naive CD4+ T cells from blood. The receptors were gathered from a man aged 18-30 years in good health.

In this sample, this clone turned up a few times. The chain joins TRBV9 to TRBJ2-7, with D perhaps matching TRBD2 (6 bases). CDR1 is SGDLS and CDR2 is YYNGEE in the germline V gene. The germline V and J ends were trimmed by 3 bases and 5 bases, with 21 bases remaining between them. This CDR3 spans 16 amino acids. CDR3 DNA: TGTGCCAGCAGCGGCGGAGGGGTTAGCGTTCGGAACGAGCAGTACTTC. Residues: CASSGGGVSVRNEQYF.

This clone was observed a few times. This chain connects TRBV2 to TRBJ1-5; D remains ambiguous. V was shortened by 7 bases and J by 7 bases, with 8 bases between the two germline ends. Germline assignment: CDR1 SNHLY and CDR2 FYNNEI. CDR3 length: 11 amino acids. The DNA for the CDR3 is TGTGCCAGCATGCGTAGGCAGCCCCAGCATTTT. Its translation is CASMRRQPQHF.

This clone was seen more than once but under ten times. V usage is TRBV19 and J usage is TRBJ2-2; 9 bases are a match to TRBD2. This CDR3 is built from 14 residues. V lost 5 bases and J lost 5; bases outside the gene matches: 3. CDR1 is LNHDA, CDR2 SQIVND, per germline (reference sequence). In DNA form, the CDR3 reads TGTGCCAGTAGTCCCGCGGGGGGGACCGGGGAGCTGTTTTTT. It translates to CASSPAGGTGELFF.

The chain carries TRBV5-4 and TRBJ2-1, with D possibly called TRBD1 or TRBD2 (5 bases each). The ends were cut back, 5 bases at V and 9 bases at J, with 24 bases in the middle. From germline, CDR1 is SGHNT and CDR2 YYREEE (reference sequence). The CDR3 contains 16 residues. CDR3 in amino acids: CASSSRTRGGGAEQFF. The CDR3 DNA follows: TGTGCCAGCAGTTCACGGACACGGGGCGGTGGGGCTGAGCAGTTCTTC.

The chain joins TRBV5-6 to TRBJ2-5; 7 bases match TRBD1. Trimming at V came to 5 bases and at J to 5 bases, leaving 9 bases not matched to a gene. Germline V CDR1 and CDR2: SGHDT, YYEEEE. The CDR3 spans 14 residues. DNA for the CDR3: TGTGCCAGCAGTCATACTGACAGGGCCGAGACCCAGTACTTC. Amino acid sequence: CASSHTDRAETQYF.

V gene TRBV15 combines with J gene TRBJ1-1, with D uncertain. Trimming took 0 bases from V and 2 from J, leaving 10 bases between them. Germline CDR1 is LNHNV and CDR2 is YYDKDF (reference sequence). The CDR3 runs to 15 residues. This chain's CDR3 is CATSREIGPNTEAFF. The DNA for the CDR3 is TGTGCCACCAGCAGAGAAATAGGACCTAACACTGAAGCTTTCTTT.

This clone was detected only a few times. The chain links TRBV28 to TRBJ2-1; no definite D call. V lost 6 bases and J lost 7, with 22 bases in between. This CDR3 spans 16 amino acids. Germline lookup yields CDR1 MDHEN and CDR2 SYDVKM. The chain's CDR3 is CASRPLGFLMRNEQFF. The CDR3 DNA reads as TGTGCCAGCAGGCCCTTGGGATTCCTCATGAGGAATGAGCAGTTCTTC.

This clone was counted only a few times. This rearrangement joins TRBV7-2 to TRBJ2-4; TRBD2 aligns across 12 bases. The CDR3 runs 17 residues. The V gene's germline CDR1 is SGHTA and CDR2 FQGNSA. V was pared by 5 bases and J by 1 base, with 6 bases of the junction left unmatched. The chain's CDR3 is CASSPPGLAGAKNIQYF. DNA for the CDR3: TGTGCCAGCAGCCCGCCTGGACTAGCGGGGGCCAAAAACATTCAGTACTTC.